This section outlines one TCR beta chain sequence together with its context. In the original workflow: Estimated nucleated cell counts came from reference gene primer amplification. Clones were read by immunoSEQ multiplex PCR, and TCRdb kept only the in-frame ones, dropping some. V, J and clone size derive from that table, while D and trimming were established from the DNA sequence. The sample consists of some 200,000 clones, roughly nine tenths of them appearing once. This sample stems from a study of blood T cell repertoires in COVID-19. At the level of the study: Material from acute and convalescent COVID-19 was sourced from the United States, Italy and Spain. PBMCs, B-cell-depleted T cells, or T cells were the source of the cDNA or gDNA that made up the material.

The CDR3 runs 19 residues. Those enrolled in Seattle joined during active infection and were followed longitudinally afterward. The chain recombines TRBV21-1 with TRBJ2-1; TRBD2 reflects the table's D call only, with no check against the DNA. TRBV21-1 is a documented pseudogene. The TCR comes from a woman aged 60 to 75 with COVID-19, enrolled during active disease. Sequencing used peripheral blood. This chain's CDR3 is CASSKPLWDGAGSYNEQFF. The CDR3 DNA reads as TGTGCCAGCAGCAAACCCCTTTGGGATGGTGCGGGCTCCTACAATGAGCAGTTCTTC.